The 12 T cell receptor beta chains listed next were all sequenced from one sample in a study of blood T cell repertoires in COVID-19. The assay was immunoSEQ multiplex PCR, and TCRdb's table has in-frame clones only and misses some. The sample shows tens of thousands of clones, roughly 85% of them seen only once. The sample taken for sequencing was peripheral blood. These receptors all come from a woman at least 80 years old with acute or convalescent COVID-19.

This chain connects TRBV6-1 to TRBJ1-2, with D possibly matching TRBD1 (6 bases). Trimming pared 2 bases from V and 7 bases from J, leaving 14 bases between. The CDR3 contains 14 residues. The germline CDR1 and CDR2 sequences are MNHNS and SASEGT. The CDR3 nucleotides are TGTGCCAGCAGTGAAAGCAGGGGCGGATTTGGCTACACCTTC. It yields the protein CASSESRGGFGYTF.

The chain links TRBV9 to TRBJ1-1; the D gene is possibly TRBD1 (5 bases). This CDR3 region has 15 residues. The germline CDR1 and CDR2 sequences are SGDLS and YYNGEE. V lost 0 bases and J 1 base, leaving 10 bases between the germline ends. CDR3 loop: CASSVEGHRNTEAFF. The CDR3 region has the DNA TGTGCCAGCAGCGTAGAAGGACACCGGAACACTGAAGCTTTCTTT.

The chain has TRBV6-5 and TRBJ1-5; the match to TRBD1 covers 7 bases. With V trimmed by 6 bases and J by 7 bases, 3 bases remained unmatched. Per the germline V gene, CDR1 is MNHEY and CDR2 is SVGAGI. This CDR3 contains 12 residues. For the CDR3, the DNA is TGTGCCAGCAGCCGACAGGGCCAGCCCCAGCATTTT. Translation: CASSRQGQPQHF.

This chain uses TRBV5-1 with TRBJ2-3, with a tentative D call TRBD2 (6 bases). The CDR3 spans 16 residues. V shed 0 bases and J shed 5 bases, with 16 bases lying between them. Germline CDR1 is SGHRS and CDR2 is YFSETQ. The CDR3: CASSLGPAGTGDTQYF. The CDR3 region has the DNA TGCGCCAGCAGCTTGGGACCCGCGGGGACTGGAGATACGCAGTATTTT. The variable domain in full, with the rest retrieved from reference TRBV5-1 and TRBJ2-3, is KAGVTQTPRYLIKTRGQQVTLSCSPISGHRSVSWYQQTPGQGLQFLFEYFSETQRNKGNFPGRFSGRQFSNSRSEMNVSTLELGDSALYLCASSLGPAGTGDTQYFGPGTRLTVL.

V gene TRBV12-3 or TRBV12-4 combines with J gene TRBJ1-5; TRBD1 is a possible D gene (5 bases). V gave up 7 bases and J gave up 5 bases, with 12 bases separating them. This CDR3 is 13 amino acids long. This CDR3 reads CASNEQGHQPQHF. CDR3 nucleotide sequence: TGTGCCAGCAACGAGCAGGGCCATCAGCCCCAGCATTTT.

This chain joins TRBV3-1 (or the pseudogene TRBV3-2) and TRBJ2-5; 7 bases agree with TRBD1. This CDR3 region has 13 residues. CDR1 is LGHDT and CDR2 is YNNKEL in the germline V gene (reference sequence). Trimming removed 4 bases from V and 6 bases from J; junction bases left unmatched: 5. CDR3 in DNA: TGTGCCAGCAGCCCAGGGGGTTTAAAGACCCAGTACTTC. Translating gives CASSPGGLKTQYF.

The chain carries TRBV18 and TRBJ2-7, with D possibly matching TRBD1 (5 bases). Per germline, CDR1 KGHSH and CDR2 LQKENI. There are 15 residues in the CDR3. Trimming pared 2 bases from V and 3 bases from J, leaving 14 bases between. The CDR3 DNA sequence: TGTGCCAGCTCACCATCCAGGGCATTAGGCTACGAGCAGTACTTC. Its translation: CASSPSRALGYEQYF.

This rearrangement joins TRBV7-9 to TRBJ1-4; D perhaps matches TRBD1 (6 bases). CDR1 is SEHNR, CDR2 FQNEAQ, per germline (reference sequence). V was cut by 4 bases and J by 3 bases, with 12 bases left in between. The CDR3 loop spans 15 amino acids. The CDR3 region is CASSSTGTSNEKLFF. CDR3 sequence (DNA): TGTGCCAGCAGCTCGACCGGGACATCTAATGAAAAACTGTTTTTT.

The V gene is TRBV5-1, the J gene TRBJ2-7; 10 nucleotides align to TRBD1. Germline values: CDR1 SGHRS, CDR2 YFSETQ. The CDR3 covers 15 residues. V lost 1 base, J lost 5 bases, and 6 bases stayed unmatched. The CDR3 loop reads CASSLMGDRGHEQYF. The CDR3 DNA is TGCGCCAGCAGCTTGATGGGGGACAGGGGACACGAGCAGTACTTC.

This clone was picked up one time. This rearrangement joins TRBV3-1 (or the pseudogene TRBV3-2) to TRBJ1-2, with TRBD1 matching over 8 bases. This CDR3 has 15 amino acids. J lost 8 bases, V lost 0 bases, and 8 bases had no gene match. CDR1 and CDR2 from the germline V gene are LGHDT and YNNKEL (reference sequence). The CDR3 sequence is CASSQEGQDREGYTF. CDR3 in DNA: TGTGCCAGCAGCCAAGAGGGACAGGATCGGGAAGGCTACACCTTC.

The chain employs TRBV5-1 and TRBJ2-5, with TRBD1 matching 9 bases. Trimming cost V 4 bases and J 1 base; bases outside gene matches: 8. The germline gives CDR1 SGHRS, CDR2 YFSETQ. The CDR3 runs to 16 residues. CDR3 amino acids: CASSPQGTGPQETQYF. CDR3 DNA sequence: TGCGCCAGCAGCCCCCAAGGGACAGGGCCCCAAGAGACCCAGTACTTC.

This chain joins TRBV19 and TRBJ1-5, with a weak D call TRBD1 (5 bases). V was shortened by 9 bases and J by 1 base, with 13 bases between the two germline ends. Germline V lookup: CDR1 LNHDA, CDR2 SQIVND (reference sequence). CDR3 size: 14 residues. CDR3 bases: TGTGCCAGCCAAAATCAGGGAAGCAATCAGCCCCAGCATTTT. It yields the protein CASQNQGSNQPQHF.